This note documents a single T cell receptor (beta chain) sequence. This table comes from immunoSEQ multiplex PCR, and its TCRdb copy is limited to in-frame clones, with some not included. The data show some 71,000 clones, around 82% seen once. These data come from a study of neoadjuvant anti-PD-1 for oral cavity cancer. V shed 6 bases and J 1 base; nucleotides not matched to a gene: 9. This CDR3 region has 16 residues. Germline V gene sequence: CDR1 SGHNT, CDR2 YYREEE (reference sequence). The rearrangement uses TRBV5-4 and TRBJ2-2; TRBD1 agrees at 7 bases. The sample was PBMCs, taken before nivolumab (anti-PD-1) treatment. The clonotype comes from a person aged 35-79 years with oral cavity squamous cell carcinoma. For the CDR3, the DNA is TGTGCCAGCACCACCCCGGGACAGAGGAACACCGGGGAGCTGTTTTTT. Translation: CASTTPGQRNTGELFF.